This T cell receptor (beta chain) originates from a study of shared clonotypes between healthy human individuals. Study-wide results and limits: The researchers took only blood, and tissue repertoires probably look different. The study's rarefaction showed incomplete sorted-subset sequencing despite large depth.

The CDR3 is made up of 16 amino acids. Trimming removed 6 bases from V and 0 bases from J; junction bases left unmatched: 7. CDR1 is SGHKS, CDR2 YYEKEE, per germline (reference sequence). TCRdb keeps only in-frame clones here, not all; method: immunoSEQ multiplex PCR. The table shows a few million clones, with 80% to 95% occurring only once. A word on this clone: The antigen remains unidentified.

The rearrangement joins TRBV5-5 to TRBJ1-4; 8 bases line up with TRBD1. The sequenced material came from naive CD4+ T cells from PBMCs. Subset specified: CD45RA+ positively selected. This receptor was identified in a man younger than 30 in good health. Some clones in this sample may be carry-over from other donors' samples. In nucleotides, the CDR3 is TGTGCCAGCAACCCAGGGGGCCCGGCAACTAATGAAAAACTGTTTTTT. It is translated as CASNPGGPATNEKLFF.